This TCR beta chain originates from a study of regulatory T cells in long-lasting Graves disease (dated by TCRdb to the early 2020s). A note on the overall study: Patients with newly diagnosed Graves' disease had been on antithyroid drugs for under 3 months. The study was registered as a clinical trial and conducted in China. A total of about 33 samples underwent TCR sequencing, from about 13 patients with persistent Graves' disease and some 20 patients with newly diagnosed Graves' disease. Peripheral blood TCR sequencing and RNA sequencing compared persistent Graves' disease patients with newly diagnosed Graves' disease patients. Overall study results and their limits: Only the TCR beta chain was sequenced and analyzed. As a limitation, the authors acknowledged that the small sample size may reduce accuracy. TRBV28, TRBJ1-2 and TRBJ2-5 were preferentially used in persistent disease, while TRBV20-1 and TRBJ2-1 were favored in newly diagnosed disease. Persistent patients shared more public clonotypes among themselves (around 3,000) than newly diagnosed patients did (approximately 900). Only peripheral blood was studied, because thyroid tissue, the primary lesion, was inaccessible. Lower TCR Shannon entropy and fewer highly expanded clones were observed in persistent Graves' disease patients than in newly diagnosed patients, which suggested clonal expansion.

This specimen's time point label, per the study, means: newly diagnosed GD, antithyroid drugs for less than 3 months. For both TCR sequencing and RNA sequencing, RNA was extracted from PBMCs using TRIzol. Graves' disease was diagnosed according to American Thyroid Association guidelines. Patients were recruited from an endocrinology department in Xi'an, China. Each patient gave about 10 milliliters of peripheral blood, collected in an EDTA anticoagulant tube. Ficoll Paque Plus density gradient separation was used to isolate PBMCs, and no further T cell sorting was done. An Agilent 2100 Bioanalyzer and agarose gel were used to assess RNA quality, and a NanoDrop 2000 was used to measure RNA concentration. Remarks on this clonotype: No cognate antigen has been identified for it. Per-nucleotide qualities are absent, and no much larger clonotype sits a single base away.

Receptors were amplified or captured by multiplex PCR. The sequencing machine was an Illumina HiSeq 4000. CDR3 regions were amplified by Arm-PCR with iRepertoire HTBI primers to construct TCR beta libraries. Before sequencing, the PCR products went through gel purification. From the authors' description of their analysis: Gene usage analysis of CDR3 amino acid clonotypes used the 62 TRBV and about 13 TRBJ segments found across samples. COPE and FqMerger were used to merge the filtered high-quality paired reads into contigs. BLAST was used to align contigs to IMGT TRBV, TRBD and TRBJ reference genes, and CDR3 was defined according to IMGT. Clonotypes above 0.1% frequency were classified as highly expanded clones. Repertoire diversity was measured by Shannon entropy, and V-J evenness by the Gini coefficient. A clonotype found in more than one individual was treated as public. TCRdb itself trimmed the public reads at Q25 with fastp, ran MiXCR and retained productive beta chains. For every CDR3 protein sequence, its rows merge into one entry that carries the most common genes and DNA. The authors' filters were not applied to this entry. The table for this sample lists roughly 400,000 distinct CDR3 sequences; 15% of them were counted only once. The ten most abundant clones make up about 8.2% of the sample.

The CDR3 spans 14 residues, from the cysteine through the phenylalanine. The CDR3 DNA has 42 bases and is translated from base 1. According to the germline V gene (reference sequence), CDR1 reads LNHDA and CDR2 reads SQIVND. V is shortened by 6 bases, J by 8 bases, and the region joining them spans 19 bases. The sample also formed part of further work on T cells in Graves' hyperthyroidism and ophthalmopathy. The second study's authors report: Graves' hyperthyroidism was defined as stable when no progression to ophthalmopathy occurred over 18 months of follow-up. Hyperthyroidism patients were aged 18 to 65 years and newly diagnosed, with disease duration of less than 2 months. Patients with uncontrolled infections, other autoimmune diseases, pregnancy or lactation were excluded. Clinical symptoms, serum thyroxine and TRAb, thyroid ultrasound, and orbital computed tomography formed the basis for the diagnoses. For the first round of RT-PCR on the TCR CDR3, the HTBI primer set was used together with the Qiagen OneStep RT-PCR kit. Blood samples also contained most of the expanded thyroid clonotypes (frequency above 0.001), which suggests that blood repertoires may reflect thyroid immune responses. A model built on a 13 V-J signature distinguished ophthalmopathy from stable hyperthyroidism, reaching 87.88% sensitivity and under 84% specificity in cross-validation and 80%/75% in testing. In validation, the model predicted progression to ophthalmopathy a median of roughly six months before onset, with about 67% sensitivity and about 72% specificity. A discovery cohort of about a hundred patients, 43 with Graves' ophthalmopathy and roughly 59 with stable Graves' hyperthyroidism, was used to find distinguishing TCR V-J signatures. Prospective prediction of ophthalmopathy was tested in an independent validation cohort consisting of roughly 20 hyperthyroidism patients and approximately 16 patients who later progressed to ophthalmopathy. The 75 to 100 discovery patients were divided at random into training and test sets in a 7:3 ratio. In addition, the study compared T-cell repertoires in thyroid tissue and in blood from roughly six Graves' hyperthyroidism patients. After sampling, hyperthyroidism patients received methimazole starting at 30 mg daily, and ophthalmopathy patients received high-dose intravenous methylprednisolone. Libraries were constructed in a second round of multiplex PCR, after which size selection and purification were carried out. The libraries were sequenced on an Illumina HiSeq2000 using paired-end 100 bp reads. SOAPnuke was used to process the raw data, with reads discarded if the reads contained adapters or uncalled bases, had a mean Phred below 15, or lacked an exact constant-primer or identifier match. COPE v1.2.5 was used to merge high-quality paired reads, and clonotypes were defined as unique nucleotide sequences. Clonotypes were aligned to IMGT TRBV, TRBD and TRBJ reference segments using MiTCR v1.1. The analysis included only V-J combinations with a frequency above 0.0001, which together covered about 99% of the repertoires. A TCS score was defined as the ratio of F50 (clonal expansion) to E x V (chaos), with BLOSUM62-based TCRdist applied between CDR3 peptides within each V-J. Welch's t-statistics and random forest reduced around 550 V-J features to roughly 13, which were used in a naive Bayes classifier (R e1071). Sample size was not statistically predetermined, and investigators were not blinded to group allocation. The paper describes TCR Vbeta CDR3 sequencing of 120 to 150 peripheral blood samples, made up of fewer than 50 ophthalmopathy patients, around 78 hyperthyroidism patients and roughly 17 progressor patients.

The starting material was peripheral blood mononuclear cells (PBMCs), obtained at new diagnosis, from a patient treated with antithyroid drugs. The TCR comes from a woman aged 40 to 50 with Graves disease. Donor details come from another sample of the same person, matched by shared clones. Rearrangement joined TRBV19 to TRBJ1-1; D gene: possibly TRBD1, on 6 matching bases. The sequence in DNA is TGTGCCAGTAGGCTACAGGGTACCGGCGGGGAAGCTTTCTTT. Its amino acids are CASRLQGTGGEAFF.